This entry lists 8 T cell receptor beta chains sequenced from one sample in a study of somatic mutations in cytotoxic T cells in rheumatoid arthritis. Generated by immunoSEQ multiplex PCR, the TCRdb table keeps only in-frame clones and is missing some. The sample includes 13,000 or so clones, roughly 70% of them seen just once. The sample consisted of CD8+ T cells sorted from blood. Receptor source: an adult with rheumatoid arthritis.

The chain links TRBV19 to TRBJ2-1; 12 nucleotides line up with TRBD2. Trimming at V came to 6 bases and at J to 7 bases, leaving 7 bases not matched to a gene. The CDR3 is 15 amino acids. Germline assignment: CDR1 LNHDA and CDR2 SQIVND (reference sequence). As DNA, the CDR3 is TGTGCCAGTAGCCTAGCGGGGGGGCCGGGAAATGAGCAGTTCTTC. Residues: CASSLAGGPGNEQFF. Drawing the rest from reference TRBV19 and TRBJ2-1, the complete variable domain is DGGITQSPKYLFRKEGQNVTLSCEQNLNHDAMYWYRQDPGQGLRLIYYSQIVNDFQKGDIAEGYSVSREKKESFPLTVTSAQKNPTAFYLCASSLAGGPGNEQFFGPGTRLTVL.

This chain joins TRBV4-1 and TRBJ2-5; D not resolved. The DNA end favors TRBJ2-7, so the J call may be wrong. Germline V CDR1 and CDR2: MGHRA, YSYEKL. This CDR3 is 14 amino acids long. CDR3 in DNA: TGCGCCAGCAGCCAAGAGTTCGCGGCCTACGAGCAGTACTTC. Amino acids: CASSQEFAAYEQYF.

The J gene is TRBJ2-3, the V gene TRBV14; D unclear. Germline CDR1 is SGHDN and CDR2 is FVKESK. The CDR3 sequence is 12 residues long. V was trimmed by 3 bases and J by 1 base, leaving 2 bases between them. The CDR3 DNA follows: TGTGCCAGCAGCCAGGGCACAGATACGCAGTATTTT. Translating gives CASSQGTDTQYF.

The chain joins TRBV6-1 to TRBJ2-1; no clear D. Germline-derived CDR1 and CDR2 are MNHNS and SASEGT. Trimming removed 0 bases from V and 12 bases from J, with 12 bases in between. This CDR3 is 13 amino acids long. Here the CDR3 reads CASSEASSPRQFF. In DNA form, the CDR3 reads TGTGCCAGCAGTGAAGCGTCCAGCCCCCGGCAGTTCTTC.

The gene calls are TRBV9 and TRBJ1-2; possible D gene TRBD1, 5 bases. The CDR3 is made up of 13 amino acids. Trimming stripped 3 bases from V and 7 bases from J, with 13 bases between. Germline V gene data show CDR1 as SGDLS and CDR2 as YYNGEE. The CDR3 DNA reads as TGTGCCAGCAGCGCATCAGGGAGGGGTGGCTACACCTTC. Its translation: CASSASGRGGYTF. The complete variable domain, with remaining parts taken from reference TRBV9 and TRBJ1-2, reads DSGVTQTPKHLITATGQRVTLRCSPRSGDLSVYWYQQSLDQGLQFLIQYYNGEERAKGNILERFSAQQFPDLHSELNLSSLELGDSALYFCASSASGRGGYTFGSGTRLTVV.

This chain connects TRBV5-4 to TRBJ2-1, with 8 bases that match TRBD2. Trimming at V came to 1 base and at J to 14 bases, leaving 2 bases not matched to a gene. The CDR3 totals 11 residues. CDR1 and CDR2 from the germline V gene are SGHNT and YYREEE (reference sequence). CDR3 protein: CASSLSGGEFF. CDR3 DNA: TGTGCCAGCAGCTTGTCGGGGGGGGAGTTCTTC.

The rearrangement joins TRBV13 to TRBJ2-3; D gene unclear. Germline V gene lookup returns CDR1 PRHDT and CDR2 FYEKMQ (reference sequence). The CDR3 is 12 amino acids. V was pared by 5 bases and J by 3 bases, with 6 bases between. The CDR3 region is CASSGPTDTQYF. CDR3 sequence (DNA): TGTGCCAGCAGCGGTCCGACAGATACGCAGTATTTT.

This clone was seen a single time. The rearrangement uses TRBV6-5 and TRBJ1-1; 7 bases match TRBD1. Germline lookup yields CDR1 MNHEY and CDR2 SVGAGI. V lost 2 bases, J lost 8 bases, and 8 bases stayed unmatched. The CDR3 runs to 14 residues. In DNA, the CDR3 is TGTGCCAGCAGTTACGGGACAGCTAACAAGGAAGCTTTCTTT. Translation gives CASSYGTANKEAFF.